Below are 25 T cell receptor beta chains sequenced from a single sample in a study of PD-1 blockade in mismatch repair-deficient tumors. The data were produced by immunoSEQ multiplex PCR, yet TCRdb's version contains in-frame clones alone and is incomplete. The repertoire holds about 130,000 clones, with about 90% as singletons. This material consisted of peripheral blood, taken 72 weeks after starting pembrolizumab. These receptors all stem from an adult with mismatch repair-deficient cancer.

V is TRBV9 and J is TRBJ2-1; the match to TRBD1 covers 9 bases. CDR1 and CDR2 (germline): SGDLS, YYNGEE. There are 15 residues in the CDR3. Trimming cost V 0 bases and J 7 bases; bases outside gene matches: 5. CDR3 bases: TGTGCCAGCAGCGTAGCCAGGACAGGGGTGAATGAGCAGTTCTTC. It specifies CASSVARTGVNEQFF.

The chain couples TRBV21-1 to TRBJ1-1. TRBV21-1 is described as a pseudogene. The CDR3 sequence is 13 residues long. CDR3 nucleotides: TGTGCCAGCAGCGCTAGCCGAATCCGAGAAGCTTTCTTT. It is translated as CASSASRIREAFF.

The V call is TRBV2, the J call TRBJ1-1; D ambiguous. Germline CDR1 is SNHLY and CDR2 is FYNNEI. Trimming removed 10 bases at V and 1 base at J, with 4 bases between. The CDR3 runs to 10 residues. The CDR3 coding sequence is TGTGCCACCAAGAACACTGAAGCTTTCTTT. Translation: CATKNTEAFF. The variable domain in full, completed from reference TRBV2 and TRBJ1-1, reads EPEVTQTPSHQVTQMGQEVILRCVPISNHLYFYWYRQILGQKVEFLVSFYNNEISEKSEIFDDQFSVERPDGSNFTLKIRSTKLEDSAMYFCATKNTEAFFGQGTRLTVV.

The rearrangement links TRBV6-5 to TRBJ2-3; possibly TRBD1 or TRBD2 for D (5 bases each). Germline CDR1 and CDR2: MNHEY and SVGAGI. V gave up 8 bases and J gave up 1 base, with 16 bases separating them. This CDR3 contains 15 residues. CDR3 DNA sequence: TGTGCCAGCGTCGGCAGACGGGACCGCACAGATACGCAGTATTTT. It yields the protein CASVGRRDRTDTQYF.

Details on this clone: At one end, the junction sequence differs from germline, possibly due to a read error. This chain connects TRBV7-7 to TRBJ2-7; D is possibly TRBD1 or TRBD2 (5 bases each). The germline V gene encodes CDR1 SSHAT and CDR2 FNYEAQ (reference sequence). CDR3 size: 15 residues. The DNA for the CDR3 is TGTGCTAGCAGCCTCCGGGACGGGGAGACCTACGAGCAGTACTTC. Amino acids: CASSLRDGETYEQYF. Variable domain in full (rest from reference TRBV7-7 and TRBJ2-7): GAGVSQSPRYKVTKRGQDVTLRCDPISSHATLYWYQQALGQGPEFLTYFNYEAQPDKSGLPSDRFSAERPEGSISTLTIQRTEQRDSAMYRCASSLRDGETYEQYFGPGTRLTVT.

In the case of this clone: This specimen includes other DNA sequences encoding the same CDR3. This chain uses TRBV5-6 with TRBJ1-1; no definite D call. The CDR3 has 12 amino acids. Germline V gene sequence: CDR1 SGHDT, CDR2 YYEEEE. V was clipped by 4 bases and J by 5 bases, with 9 bases between them. CDR3 amino acids: CASSPGGTEAFF. Written as DNA, the CDR3 is TGTGCCAGCAGCCCCGGCGGGACTGAAGCTTTCTTT. Full variable domain (outside the CDR3, taken from reference TRBV5-6 and TRBJ1-1): DAGVTQSPTHLIKTRGQQVTLRCSPKSGHDTVSWYQQALGQGPQFIFQYYEEEERQRGNFPDRFSGHQFPNYSSELNVNALLLGDSALYLCASSPGGTEAFFGQGTRLTVV.

J is TRBJ2-7 and V is TRBV19, with TRBD1 identical over 9 bases. The CDR3 length is 14 residues. The ends lost 5 bases at V and 5 bases at J; junction bases unmatched: 7. CDR1 and CDR2 from the germline V gene are LNHDA and SQIVND (reference sequence). The CDR3 bases are TGTGCCAGTAGTGCCGGGACAGGGTTGAACGAGCAGTACTTC. Its protein product is CASSAGTGLNEQYF. Full variable domain (missing parts from reference TRBV19 and TRBJ2-7): DGGITQSPKYLFRKEGQNVTLSCEQNLNHDAMYWYRQDPGQGLRLIYYSQIVNDFQKGDIAEGYSVSREKKESFPLTVTSAQKNPTAFYLCASSAGTGLNEQYFGPGTRLTVT.

V gene TRBV29-1 combines with J gene TRBJ2-7, with 8 bases identical to TRBD2. The CDR3 covers 13 residues. V lost 6 bases to trimming and J lost 6 bases; unmatched junction nucleotides: 10. Germline V lookup: CDR1 SQVTM, CDR2 ANQGSEA. The CDR3 loop is CSVLGLAVSEQYF. For the CDR3, the DNA is TGCAGCGTGTTAGGACTAGCCGTGAGCGAGCAGTACTTC.

J is TRBJ1-2 and V is TRBV10-3; D is undetermined. Germline CDR1 and CDR2: ENHRY and SYGVKD. The CDR3 has 14 residues. V lost 5 bases and J 4 bases, leaving 14 bases between the germline ends. DNA of the CDR3: TGTGCCATCAGTTCCTGGACTGGAAGCTATGGCTACACCTTC. Its translation is CAISSWTGSYGYTF.

Ten or more counts support this clone. V is TRBV6-4 and J is TRBJ2-1; 11 nucleotides agree with TRBD2. CDR3 size: 16 residues. Trimming cost V 2 bases and J 8 bases; bases outside gene matches: 8. Germline V CDR1 and CDR2: MRHNA, SNTAGT. CDR3 loop: CASSDAPSGRLDEQFF. DNA for the CDR3: TGTGCCAGCAGTGACGCACCTAGCGGGAGGTTGGATGAGCAGTTCTTC.

The chain joins TRBV7-2 to TRBJ2-7; D possibly corresponds to TRBD1 (6 bases). Per germline, CDR1 SGHTA and CDR2 FQGNSA. V was shortened by 3 bases and J by 3 bases, with 9 bases between the two germline ends. The CDR3 length is 13 residues. The CDR3 sequence is CASSFRGDYEQYF. CDR3 nucleotides: TGTGCCAGCAGCTTCAGGGGAGACTACGAGCAGTACTTC.

This rearrangement joins TRBV18 to TRBJ2-3, with D perhaps TRBD2 (5 bases). Germline CDR1 reads KGHSH; CDR2 reads LQKENI. The CDR3 length is 15 residues. Between the trimmed V and J ends, which lost 2 bases and 3 bases, there was a span of 12 bases. This CDR3 is CASSPLVGVTDTQYF. The CDR3 DNA reads as TGTGCCAGCTCACCATTGGTGGGAGTTACAGATACGCAGTATTTT.

This chain connects TRBV25-1 to TRBJ1-3; D unclear. Germline V gives CDR1 MGHDK, CDR2 SYGVNS. Trimming removed 1 base from V and 6 bases from J, with 10 bases in between. CDR3 length equals 14 residues. The CDR3 region is CASSEWSGLNTIYF. CDR3 nucleotide sequence: TGTGCCAGCAGTGAATGGTCGGGTCTAAACACCATATATTTT.

This clone was seen once. This chain connects TRBV7-9 to TRBJ2-4, with a tentative D call TRBD1 (7 bases). This CDR3 spans 17 amino acids. The V end lost 1 base, the J end lost 2 bases, and 15 bases lay between the germline ends. Per germline, CDR1 SEHNR and CDR2 FQNEAQ (reference sequence). For the CDR3, the DNA is TGTGCCAGCAGCTTAGTCCCCAGGGGGGAAACCAAAAACATTCAGTACTTC. As protein: CASSLVPRGETKNIQYF.

The V gene is TRBV28, the J gene TRBJ2-6, with D perhaps matching TRBD1 (6 bases). The CDR3 is 18 amino acids. The ends were cut back, 2 bases at V and 0 bases at J, with 14 bases in the middle. Germline loops: CDR1 MDHEN, CDR2 SYDVKM. CDR3 DNA: TGTGCCAGCAGTTTAGGGACATACTTGATCTCTGGGGCCAACGTCCTGACTTTC. Residues: CASSLGTYLISGANVLTF.

This rearrangement joins TRBV19 to TRBJ2-5, with a possible D match to TRBD2 (6 bases). With 5 bases removed from V and 4 bases from J, the gap between germline ends came to 17 bases. This CDR3 comprises 15 residues. The germline V gene encodes CDR1 LNHDA and CDR2 SQIVND (reference sequence). CDR3 DNA sequence: TGTGCCAGTAGTCCCCGAAGGGAGGTCCGAGAGACCCAGTACTTC. Residues: CASSPRREVRETQYF.

The chain joins TRBV14 to TRBJ1-2; TRBD1 might be the D (6 bases). CDR1 is SGHDN and CDR2 is FVKESK in the germline V gene. The CDR3 is made up of 13 amino acids. The V gene lost 11 bases and the J gene lost 7 bases, with 20 bases spanning the gap. The CDR3 reads CAASRGGSSGYTF. The CDR3 DNA follows: TGTGCCGCAAGCAGAGGGGGGAGCAGTGGCTACACCTTC.

In the case of this clone: Compared with germline, one end of the junction differs, possibly owing to a read error. The chain has TRBV5-5 and TRBJ1-2, with 9 bases fitting TRBD1. Germline values: CDR1 SGHKS, CDR2 YYEKEE (reference sequence). This CDR3 comprises 14 residues. Here the CDR3 DNA reads TGTGCCAGCAACTTGGGGACAGGGAACTATGGCTACACCTTC. This translates into CASNLGTGNYGYTF.

The rearrangement uses TRBV2 and TRBJ1-2; weak D call: TRBD1 (6 bases). Looked up from germline, CDR1 is SNHLY and CDR2 is FYNNEI. Trimming pared 9 bases from V and 2 bases from J, leaving 16 bases between. The CDR3 extends over 14 amino acids. The CDR3 here is CASPPGAKNYGYTF. The DNA of the CDR3 is TGTGCCAGTCCTCCAGGGGCGAAAAACTATGGCTACACCTTC.

The chain has TRBV7-9 and TRBJ2-3; a possible D gene is TRBD2 (5 bases). The germline gives CDR1 SEHNR, CDR2 FQNEAQ (reference sequence). Trimming took off 5 bases at V and 2 bases at J, with 14 bases between the two ends. This CDR3 is 15 amino acids long. The CDR3 region is CASSPRGRDTDTQYF. CDR3 DNA sequence: TGTGCCAGCAGCCCCCGCGGTCGGGACACAGATACGCAGTATTTT.

This rearrangement joins TRBV29-1 to TRBJ2-5; D could derive from TRBD1 or TRBD2 (6 bases each). V was clipped by 7 bases and J by 7 bases, with 16 bases between them. Germline V CDR1 and CDR2: SQVTM, ANQGSEA. The CDR3 is made up of 12 amino acids. DNA for the CDR3: TGCAGCGCTATGTTGGGGGGCGTGACCCAGTACTTC. This encodes CSAMLGGVTQYF.

This clone was seen once. V gene TRBV13 combines with J gene TRBJ2-5; 7 nucleotides line up with TRBD2. Germline loops: CDR1 PRHDT, CDR2 FYEKMQ (reference sequence). CDR3 length equals 15 residues. V lost 5 bases and J lost 2; bases outside the gene matches: 8. The CDR3 loop reads CASSDKPGGQETQYF. Here the CDR3 DNA reads TGTGCCAGCAGCGACAAGCCGGGGGGACAAGAGACCCAGTACTTC.

The rearrangement uses TRBV29-1 and TRBJ2-2; D perhaps matches TRBD1 (5 bases). The CDR3 runs to 12 residues. Germline values: CDR1 SQVTM, CDR2 ANQGSEA. V dropped 7 bases and J dropped 7 bases, with 13 bases sitting between them. In DNA form, the CDR3 reads TGCAGCGCAGACGGACAAAGCGGGGAGCTGTTTTTT. Translated, it gives CSADGQSGELFF.

The chain combines TRBV11-2 with TRBJ2-7; 8 bases line up with TRBD2. Trimming removed 8 bases from V and 3 bases from J; junction bases left unmatched: 6. Germline values: CDR1 SGHAT, CDR2 FQNNGV. The CDR3 is 13 residues long. The CDR3 reads CASRRTSSYEQYF. The CDR3 nucleotides are TGTGCCAGCCGAAGGACTAGCAGCTACGAGCAGTACTTC.

The V and J genes are TRBV6-1 and TRBJ2-7; 8 bases agree with TRBD2. Trimming cost V 0 bases and J 2 bases; bases outside gene matches: 6. The germline CDR1 and CDR2 sequences are MNHNS and SASEGT. The CDR3 is 16 amino acids. CDR3 bases: TGTGCCAGCAGTGAAGCGGCTAGCGGGTTTACCTACGAGCAGTACTTC. Its translation is CASSEAASGFTYEQYF.